By share, the clone carrying this TCR beta chain ranks as medium-sized (0.01 to 0.1%). What it recognizes is unknown. The CDR3 is 13 amino acids. Germline-derived CDR1 and CDR2 are SEHNR and FQNEAQ (reference sequence). V was clipped by 5 bases and J by 10 bases, with 15 bases between them. Assay: immunoSEQ multiplex PCR; the TCRdb copy retains only in-frame clones and omits some. The sample shows fewer than 55,000 clones, under 90% of them seen only once. This entry belongs to a study of OX40 agonist ivuxolimab in advanced cancers. At the level of the study: Patients undergoing dose escalation presented with hepatocellular carcinoma, melanoma, renal cell or head and neck cancer. Partial responses were recorded for three patients, including one with hepatocellular carcinoma and two with cutaneous melanoma. Study outcomes and limitations: Relative to CD4+ cells, CD8+ T cells on average had more expanded clones.

Source: CD4+ or CD8+ T cells sorted from blood, taken in a trial of the OX40 agonist ivuxolimab. The chain has TRBV7-9 and TRBJ2-1; the D gene is possibly TRBD2 (5 bases). The source is an adult with an advanced solid tumor such as melanoma, head and neck, liver or kidney cancer. The CDR3 region is CASSVFLTIEQFF. DNA for the CDR3: TGTGCCAGCAGCGTGTTCCTGACTATAGAGCAGTTCTTC. The full variable domain, in which reference TRBV7-9 and TRBJ2-1 provide the parts outside the CDR3, is DTGVSQNPRHKITKRGQNVTFRCDPISEHNRLYWYRQTLGQGPEFLTYFQNEAQLEKSRLLSDRFSAERPKGSFSTLEIQRTEQGDSAMYLCASSVFLTIEQFFGPGTRLTVL.